These T cell receptor beta chains were read from a single sample in a study of monozygotic twins with inflammatory bowel disease. From its re-call of the 5' RACE reads, TCRdb lists each CDR3 protein once, without DNA. The sample includes around 190,000 distinct CDR3 sequences. The sequenced sample was blood. These receptors were collected from a human donor with ulcerative colitis or Crohn's disease, or a healthy co-twin of an affected twin (not recorded which). The CDR3 runs from the conserved cysteine through the conserved F or W.

j_gene | v_gene | CDR3aa
TRBJ2-7 | TRBV5-1 | CASSNGYEQYF
TRBJ1-4 | TRBV7-8 | CASRPGQGDWDEKLFF
TRBJ2-7 | TRBV12-3/TRBV12-4 | CASSPDRANEQYF
TRBJ2-7 | TRBV6-2/TRBV6-3 | CASIKDRSYEQYF
TRBJ1-5 | TRBV6-1 | CASGIRGGSQPQHF
TRBJ1-5 | TRBV12-3/TRBV12-4 | CASSLRLNQPQHF
TRBJ2-5 | TRBV12-3/TRBV12-4 | CASRGTVRETQYF
TRBJ1-2 | TRBV7-9 | CASSLEGSGANYGYTF
TRBJ1-3 | TRBV7-6 | CASSLGPPSSGNTIYF
TRBJ2-1 | TRBV5-1 | CASSFTGLQEQFF
TRBJ2-2 | TRBV4-2 | CASSQERGGRANTGELFF
TRBJ2-2 | TRBV7-6 | CASSSSGTATGELFF
TRBJ2-2 | TRBV7-9 | CASSPDRVNTGELFF
TRBJ2-5 | TRBV5-1 | CASSPGTSGETQYF
TRBJ2-5 | TRBV5-1 | CASSLTGGPSQETQYF
TRBJ1-1 | TRBV20-1 | CSAPNLRQLNTEAFF
TRBJ2-5 | TRBV5-1 | CASSADFQETQYF
TRBJ1-5 | TRBV12-3/TRBV12-4 | CASSTGPSNQPQHF
TRBJ1-1 | TRBV3-1 | CASSQLGGEAFF
TRBJ2-3 | TRBV5-1 | CASSSAASGGTDTQYF